These T cell receptor beta chains were read from a single sample in a study of CD8 T cells in ankylosing spondylitis. MiXCR was run by TCRdb on the 5' RACE reads, yielding one entry per CDR3 protein. The sample carries about 800,000 distinct CDR3 sequences, about an eighth recorded once. Sequences were obtained from blood, either unsorted or a sorted T cell fraction (not recorded which). The receptors shown here come from a male donor with ankylosing spondylitis. The CDR3 runs from the conserved cysteine through the conserved F or W. The D gene is left open where the match is weak. Size is omitted from some rows. Given values are once, few, many or a class for expanded clones.

cdr3_aa cdr3_nt j_call clone_size d_call v_call
CSLRGTGTSTDTQYF TGCAGCCTTCGTGGTACAGGGACTAGCACAGATACGCAGTATTTT TRBJ2-3 . . TRBV29-1
CATSTTRGGEQYF TGTGCCACCAGCACCACCAGGGGTGGGGAGCAGTACTTC TRBJ2-7 few . TRBV15
CASSYLQGGYTF TGTGCCAGCAGTTACCTACAAGGGGGCTACACCTTC TRBJ1-2 . . TRBV6-2/TRBV6-3
CASSPPSGVTDTQYF TGCGCCAGCAGCCCACCTAGCGGGGTCACAGATACGCAGTATTTT TRBJ2-3 . TRBD2 TRBV5-1
CASSSLSGGGSYEQYF TGCGCCAGCAGCTCCCTTTCGGGAGGAGGATCCTACGAGCAGTACTTC TRBJ2-7 few TRBD2 TRBV5-1
CSRQGQETQYF TGCAGCAGACAGGGCCAAGAGACCCAGTACTTC TRBJ2-5 . TRBD1 TRBV20-1
CSARRAPMNTEAFF TGCAGTGCTAGAAGGGCACCTATGAACACTGAAGCTTTCTTT TRBJ1-1 . . TRBV20-1
CASSPLGRIIYGYTF TGTGCCAGCTCACCACTCGGCAGGATCATCTATGGCTACACCTTC TRBJ1-2 . . TRBV18
CASISSLFF TGTGCCAGCATCTCGTCGCTGTTTTTT TRBJ2-2 few . TRBV3-1
CSAPRRPRDYGYTF TGCAGTGCCCCCAGGCGTCCTCGGGACTATGGCTACACCTTC TRBJ1-2 many . TRBV20-1
CAISESPGNSPLHF TGTGCCATCAGTGAGTCACCAGGTAATTCACCCCTCCACTTT TRBJ1-6 . . TRBV10-3
CATSRGLAATTGTQYF TGTGCCACCAGCAGAGGGCTAGCGGCCACCACCGGGACCCAGTACTTC TRBJ2-5 . TRBD2 TRBV15
CASSQVPTSGRGYEQFF TGCGCCAGCAGCCAAGTCCCGACTAGCGGAAGGGGCTATGAGCAGTTCTTC TRBJ2-1 many TRBD2 TRBV4-3
CASRPTGLAVYNEQFF TGTGCCAGCAGACCTACAGGACTAGCGGTTTACAATGAGCAGTTCTTC TRBJ2-1 . TRBD2 TRBV27
CSARVQGYEQYF TGCAGTGCTAGAGTACAGGGCTACGAGCAGTACTTC TRBJ2-7 few . TRBV20-1
CSACTPLGGLADTDTQYF TGCAGTGCATGCACTCCATTAGGGGGACTAGCGGACACAGATACGCAGTATTTT TRBJ2-3 . TRBD2 TRBV20-1
CASSTGLLVQETQYF TGTGCCAGCTCGACAGGGCTACTCGTCCAAGAGACCCAGTACTTC TRBJ2-5 . TRBD1 TRBV7-2
CASSKQGELRGYTF TGTGCCAGCAGCAAACAAGGGGAACTCAGGGGCTACACCTTC TRBJ1-2 few . TRBV7-2
CSADSHGGELFF TGCAGTGCTGACTCACACGGCGGGGAGCTGTTTTTT TRBJ2-2 . . TRBV20-1
CSARVLSHSNYNEQFF TGCAGTGCTAGAGTTCTCAGCCATTCGAATTACAATGAGCAGTTCTTC TRBJ2-1 few . TRBV20-1
CATSGENRGPGELFF TGTGCCACCAGTGGCGAAAACAGGGGGCCCGGGGAGCTGTTTTTT TRBJ2-2 few TRBD1 TRBV24-1
CASRYRGNTEAFF TGTGCCAGCAGATACAGGGGGAACACTGAAGCTTTCTTT TRBJ1-1 few TRBD1 TRBV27
CSARWDGNTGELFF TGCAGTGCTAGATGGGACGGTAACACCGGGGAGCTGTTTTTT TRBJ2-2 . . TRBV20-1
CSARGGTSANEQFF TGCAGTGCTAGGGGCGGGACTAGCGCCAATGAGCAGTTCTTC TRBJ2-1 . TRBD2 TRBV20-1
CASSDPQGSYGYTF TGCGCCAGCTCCGACCCCCAGGGGAGCTATGGCTACACCTTC TRBJ1-2 . . TRBV5-1
CASSLRMDRIGNEQFF TGTGCCAGCAGCTTAAGGATGGACAGGATTGGAAATGAGCAGTTCTTC TRBJ2-1 . TRBD1 TRBV7-9
CASSLMSGTQYF TGTGCCAGCAGCTTAATGAGCGGCACGCAGTATTTT TRBJ2-3 many . TRBV7-2
CASSPNPRGKPQYF TGTGCCAGCAGTCCCAATCCGAGGGGAAAACCCCAGTACTTC TRBJ2-5 many . TRBV12-3/TRBV12-4